The sequence of this TCR beta chain was determined in a study of blood T cell repertoires in COVID-19. As for the study in general: Some COVID-19 samples were acute and others convalescent; all came from the United States, Italy and Spain. Nucleic acid was either cDNA or gDNA, and it came from T cells, B-cell-depleted T cells, or PBMCs.

V was clipped by 0 bases and J by 6 bases; unmatched bases: 8. The CDR3 spans 15 residues. Germline CDR1 is SGHRS and CDR2 is YFSETQ. Per the original data handling: Estimation of nucleated cell counts relied on the amplification of reference gene primers. Generated by immunoSEQ multiplex PCR, the TCRdb table keeps only in-frame clones and is missing some. That table gives V, J and clone size, and the DNA gave D and trimming. The profile covers under 300,000 clones, with over 70% appearing a single time and 2.5% to 4% taken by the ten largest. This clone has just one count. This chain uses TRBV5-1 with TRBJ2-7; 8 positions match TRBD1. This receptor was obtained from a woman of 80 years or more with acute or convalescent COVID-19. Sequenced sample: peripheral blood. CDR3 protein: CASSLGGTGLSEQYF. CDR3 DNA sequence: TGCGCCAGCAGCTTGGGAGGGACAGGTCTCTCCGAGCAGTACTTC.